The present entry profiles one T cell receptor beta chain with its context. This record belongs to a study of identical twins. V gave up 6 bases and J gave up 4 bases, with 15 bases separating them. This CDR3 is built from 13 residues. From germline, CDR1 is DFQATT and CDR2 SNEGSKA (reference sequence). Template switching introduced a universal primer site, and the cDNA bore unique molecular identifiers. A single record per CDR3 protein comes from TCRdb applying MiXCR to the 5' RACE reads. This sample has 450,000 or so distinct CDR3 sequences; 11% to 15% occur once, and the top ten carry about 0.52%. The same specimen was also included in a second study, on yellow fever vaccine responses in identical twins.

Sequencing used CD4+ T cells sorted from blood. V gene TRBV20-1 combines with J gene TRBJ2-5; TRBD1 is a possible D gene (5 bases). This TCR derives from a young woman in good health. CDR3 coding DNA: TGCAGTGCGTACGACAGACGCCGAGAGACCCAGTACTTC. Encoded protein: CSAYDRRRETQYF.